This is a list of T cell receptor beta chains from one sample in a study of T cell changes during pregnancy in multiple sclerosis. Clones were read by immunoSEQ multiplex PCR, and TCRdb kept only the in-frame ones, dropping some. The sample lists approximately 32,000 clones; 89% were seen once. The sequencing here drew on CD8+ T cells from peripheral blood mononuclear cells, taken in the second trimester of pregnancy. Every receptor here comes from a female donor with multiple sclerosis, enrolled in a pregnancy study. Both conserved end residues are part of each CDR3. D genes are given only for firm matches.

TRBD1,TRBJ1-1,TRBV28,TGTGCCAGCAGTTTATGGGGGACAGGGTATGAAGCTTTCTTT,CASSLWGTGYEAFF
-,TRBJ2-2,TRBV7-8,TGTGCCAGCACTTCCGAGACCAGGGCGGCAACCGGGGAGCTGTTTTTT,CASTSETRAATGELFF
TRBD2,TRBJ2-2,TRBV27,TGTGCCAGCAGTTTATCTCTAGCGGGGGCCTTCACCGGGGAGCTGTTTTTT,CASSLSLAGAFTGELFF
TRBD1,TRBJ2-1,TRBV7-9,TGTGCCAGCAGCCGGCAACAGGGGAGCTCCTACAATGAGCAGTTCTTC,CASSRQQGSSYNEQFF
-,TRBJ2-1,TRBV21-1,TGTGCCAGCAGCAAACCACAGGTGAGCTCCTACAATGAGCAGTTCTTC,CASSKPQVSSYNEQFF
TRBD1,TRBJ2-7,TRBV9,TGTGCCAGCAGCGTAGCTGGGACAGGTTCCCACGAGCAGTACTTC,CASSVAGTGSHEQYF
-,TRBJ2-6,TRBV15,TGTGCCACCAGTATACCCGGAGCGACAGAAATTTTCTCTGGGGCCAACGTCCTGACTTTC,CATSIPGATEIFSGANVLTF
-,TRBJ2-5,TRBV2,TGTGCCAGCAGTCGACTCCCGGGATCCCCGGGAGAGACCCAGTACTTC,CASSRLPGSPGETQYF
-,TRBJ1-5,TRBV18,TGTGCCAGCTCACTGCGCCGGGGAGAGCCCCAGCATTTT,CASSLRRGEPQHF
-,TRBJ2-1,TRBV7-9,TGTGCCAGCAGCTTTGGAGGGGGGGATTACAATGAGCAGTTCTTC,CASSFGGGDYNEQFF
-,TRBJ1-5,TRBV2,TGTGCCAGCAGAAAAGGACAGCAGAGCAATCAGCCCCAGCATTTT,CASRKGQQSNQPQHF
TRBD1,TRBJ2-7,TRBV27,TGTGCCAGCAGAATTGACAGGGGCCCTGGCGAGCAGTACTTC,CASRIDRGPGEQYF
TRBD2,TRBJ2-7,TRBV13,TGTGCCAGCAGCGATAGCGGGGGGGACAAATACGAGCAGTACTTC,CASSDSGGDKYEQYF
TRBD1,TRBJ1-2,TRBV27,TGTGCCAGCAGTTTCTACCGTTCCGGGACAGGGGTCGATGGCTACACCTTC,CASSFYRSGTGVDGYTF
TRBD1,TRBJ1-5,TRBV7-9,TGTGCCAGCAGCTTAGAGGGGGCCCATCAGCCCCAGCATTTT,CASSLEGAHQPQHF
TRBD2,TRBJ2-1,TRBV5-1,TGCGCCAGCAGCACTAAGCGGGAGGCGAGGGATGAGCAGTTCTTC,CASSTKREARDEQFF
TRBD1,TRBJ1-2,TRBV6-5,TGTGCCAGCAGCTTGGACAGGGCATATGACTATGGCTACACCTTC,CASSLDRAYDYGYTF
-,TRBJ2-7,TRBV27,TGTGCCAGTAGATCGTTTCTCTCCTACGAGCAGTACTTC,CASRSFLSYEQYF